The following is a TCR beta chain sequence with its context. Per the authors' pipeline: Amplification of reference gene primers was used by the study to estimate nucleated cell counts. The repertoire was sequenced with immunoSEQ multiplex PCR; TCRdb's copy has only in-frame clones and lacks some. V and J calls and clone size are those listed in that table; D and trimming were worked out from the DNA. In the table there are 150,000 or so clones, around 85% of which are singletons. The source of the sample is a study of blood T cell repertoires in COVID-19. Study details: In each case, the material was cDNA or gDNA derived from T cells, B-cell-depleted T cells, or PBMCs.

V lost 5 bases to trimming and J lost 5 bases; unmatched junction nucleotides: 14. Per the germline V gene, CDR1 is SEHNR and CDR2 is FQNEAQ (reference sequence). This CDR3 has 16 amino acids. This clonotype was sampled from a woman of 80 years or more with acute or convalescent COVID-19. The V call is TRBV7-9, the J call TRBJ1-1, with 7 positions matching TRBD1. Material: peripheral blood. This CDR3 is CASSPGQQLWGTEAFF. The CDR3, as DNA: TGTGCCAGCAGCCCGGGACAGCAGCTGTGGGGGACTGAAGCTTTCTTT.